This TCR beta chain was recorded in a study of T cell changes during pregnancy in multiple sclerosis. The sample holds one count of this clone. Libraries were prepared by immunoSEQ multiplex PCR; TCRdb keeps only in-frame clonotypes and omits some of them. This table holds over 40,000 clones, about 87% found once. The source of this sequence is a female donor with multiple sclerosis, enrolled in a pregnancy study. The specimen was CD4+ T cells from peripheral blood mononuclear cells, collected in the second trimester of pregnancy.

CDR3 amino acids: CASSLTGGGETQYF. The CDR3 nucleotides read TGTGCCAGCAGTCTCACAGGGGGCGGGGAGACCCAGTACTTC. The chain employs TRBV25-1 and TRBJ2-5, with 9 bases identical to TRBD1. The CDR3 totals 14 residues. Germline CDR1 is MGHDK and CDR2 is SYGVNS. V was clipped by 5 bases and J by 5 bases; unmatched bases: 6.